The sequence of this T cell receptor (beta chain) was determined in a study of post-analysis software for immune sequencing data. Remarks on this clonotype: The target antigen is unknown.

This CDR3 is built from 13 residues. Trimming stripped 5 bases from V and 9 bases from J, with 16 bases between. Germline CDR1 is MGHDK and CDR2 is SYGVNS. Study-level results: Multiple sclerosis patients had significantly lower normalized Chao1 diversity than controls. In patients, TRBV5-6, TRBV5-1 and TRBV20-1 belonged to five TRBV segments found more frequently than in controls.

Unique molecular identifiers tagged the TCR beta cDNA libraries. Between roughly 0.9 and 11 million T cells gave rise to some 520,000 cDNA molecules. TCRdb reanalysed the PCR reads using MiXCR and keeps one entry per CDR3 protein. There are roughly 670,000 distinct CDR3 sequences in the sample; around 60% occur only once, and about 11% lies in the top ten. The sequencing input was blood. The rearrangement uses TRBV25-1 and TRBJ1-1; D may be TRBD1 (5 bases). The sequence derives from a girl between 2 and 10 years old with multiple sclerosis. The chain's CDR3 is CASSRRGGGKAFF. The CDR3 DNA follows: TGTGCCAGCAGTAGGCGGGGCGGGGGGAAAGCTTTCTTT.